These 30 T cell receptor beta chains were all obtained from the same sample, sequenced in a study of type 1 and type 2 diabetes patients. PCR was run on genomic DNA. A primer set of 30 forward and 13 reverse primers amplified the CDR3. TCRdb ran MiXCR on the multiplex PCR reads and lists one entry per CDR3 protein. The sample has a few hundred thousand distinct CDR3 sequences, roughly 44% seen once; the top ten hold about 13%. Specimen: peripheral blood mononuclear cells (PBMCs). These receptors were taken from a man aged 18 to 35 with type 2 diabetes.

The chain links TRBV19 to TRBJ1-6, with D maybe TRBD1 (5 bases). This CDR3 has 17 residues. Trimming took 7 bases from V and 10 from J, leaving 26 bases between them. CDR1 is LNHDA and CDR2 is SQIVND in the germline V gene (reference sequence). The CDR3 protein is CASTPGQGMVAGSPLHF. The DNA for the CDR3 is TGTGCCAGTACCCCTGGGCAGGGTATGGTCGCTGGATCACCCCTCCACTTT.

This clonotype has a count of ten or more. The chain recombines TRBV20-1 with TRBJ2-7; 7 bases fit TRBD2. Losses at the gene ends were 3 bases for V and 2 bases for J; bases not matched to a gene: 4. CDR3 length equals 13 residues. The germline gives CDR1 DFQATT, CDR2 SNEGSKA (reference sequence). CDR3 amino acids: CSARLADTYEQYF. The DNA of the CDR3 is TGCAGTGCTAGGCTAGCGGATACCTACGAGCAGTACTTC.

V usage is TRBV19 and J usage is TRBJ1-6; D is unclear. The CDR3 has 14 residues. Germline loops: CDR1 LNHDA, CDR2 SQIVND (reference sequence). V dropped 11 bases and J dropped 5 bases, with 16 bases sitting between them. The CDR3 nucleotides read TGTGCCTGGAAATTCCAGACAAATAATTCACCCCTCCACTTT. Amino acid sequence: CAWKFQTNNSPLHF. Together with reference TRBV19 and TRBJ1-6, the CDR3 gives the full variable domain: DGGITQSPKYLFRKEGQNVTLSCEQNLNHDAMYWYRQDPGQGLRLIYYSQIVNDFQKGDIAEGYSVSREKKESFPLTVTSAQKNPTAFYLCAWKFQTNNSPLHFGNGTRLTVT.

Remarks on this clonotype: At one of its ends the junction is not consistent with the germline gene, which may arise from a read error. The chain is built from TRBV29-1 and TRBJ2-4; 11 positions match TRBD2. The CDR3 has 14 residues. Looked up from germline, CDR1 is SQVTM and CDR2 is ANQGSEA. Here the CDR3 DNA reads TGCAGCGTAGAAGGTAGCGGGAGGGTGGGCATTCAGTACTTC. It specifies CSVEGSGRVGIQYF.

This rearrangement joins TRBV7-2 to TRBJ1-4; maybe TRBD1 (6 bases). The CDR3 runs 14 residues. Trimming removed 5 bases at V and 7 bases at J, with 14 bases between. In germline, CDR1 is SGHTA, CDR2 FQGNSA. The CDR3 sequence: CASSPGQPPEKLFF. The CDR3 coding sequence is TGTGCCAGCAGCCCCGGACAGCCTCCTGAAAAACTGTTTTTT.

The chain couples TRBV28 to TRBJ2-1, with 9 bases identical to TRBD2. Germline CDR1 reads MDHEN; CDR2 reads SYDVKM. The CDR3 consists of 15 residues. J was trimmed by 2 bases and V by 8 bases; bases with no gene match: 7. In DNA, the CDR3 is TGTGCCAGCGACCAGACTAGCGGCACCTACAATGAGCAGTTCTTC. Its translation is CASDQTSGTYNEQFF.

The chain employs TRBV20-1 and TRBJ2-7, with TRBD2 matching over 9 bases. Germline lookup yields CDR1 DFQATT and CDR2 SNEGSKA (reference sequence). The junction had 10 bases not matched to a gene; V was cut back by 3 bases and J by 4 bases. The CDR3 is made up of 15 amino acids. The CDR3 DNA is TGCAGTGCTAGCCCTATTAGCGGGAGAACATACGAGCAGTACTTC. It specifies CSASPISGRTYEQYF.

The rearrangement joins TRBV19 to TRBJ2-4; possibly TRBD1 for D (5 bases). CDR1 and CDR2 from the germline V gene are LNHDA and SQIVND (reference sequence). V gave up 2 bases and J gave up 5 bases, with 13 bases separating them. The CDR3 length is 15 residues. The CDR3 DNA reads as TGTGCCAGTAGTATAAAGGGGTCACTACAAAACATTCAGTACTTC. It translates to CASSIKGSLQNIQYF.

As for this clonotype: A read error may account for a junction end that differs from germline. The chain joins TRBV30 to TRBJ2-1, with a weak D call TRBD2 (6 bases). The CDR3 spans 14 residues. Germline V gene data show CDR1 as GTSNPN and CDR2 as SVGIG (reference sequence). CDR3 nucleotide sequence: TGTGCCTGGAAGGCTAGCGACTGGGGCGATGAGCGGTTCTTC. It encodes CAWKASDWGDERFF.

This clonotype was found once. V is TRBV6-5 and J is TRBJ2-7; tentative D call: TRBD2 (6 bases). CDR1 is MNHEY and CDR2 is SVGAGI in the germline V gene. The V and J ends lost 7 bases and 5 bases respectively, with 21 bases between them. The CDR3 is 15 amino acids. This chain's CDR3 is CASTPQAGGVHEQYF. CDR3 nucleotide sequence: TGTGCCAGCACGCCCCAGGCAGGAGGGGTCCACGAGCAGTACTTC.

This clonotype was counted a single time. This chain uses TRBV5-1 with TRBJ2-3; 8 bases are a match to TRBD2. CDR3 length: 14 amino acids. CDR1 and CDR2 (germline): SGHRS, YFSETQ. V lost 2 bases, J lost 4 bases, and 3 bases stayed unmatched. The CDR3 protein is CASSFREGPDTQYF. DNA of the CDR3: TGCGCCAGCAGCTTTCGGGAGGGCCCAGATACGCAGTATTTT.

The chain carries TRBV10-3 and TRBJ2-2, with D unresolved. Looked up from germline, CDR1 is ENHRY and CDR2 is SYGVKD. CDR3 length: 18 amino acids. Trimming cost V 5 bases and J 4 bases, with 23 bases left between them. The CDR3 coding sequence is TGTGCCATCAGTTACGAATCCGCCTTCCTGGATATCACCGGGGAGCTGTTTTTT. This gives the protein CAISYESAFLDITGELFF.

The chain couples TRBV28 to TRBJ1-6; D is uncertain. The germline gives CDR1 MDHEN, CDR2 SYDVKM. CDR3 length equals 13 residues. With 6 bases removed from V and 9 bases from J, the gap between germline ends came to 12 bases. CDR3 sequence reads: CASRVGWASPLHF. In DNA, the CDR3 is TGTGCCAGCAGGGTGGGATGGGCTTCACCCCTCCACTTT.

This clonotype was counted only a few times. The chain recombines TRBV5-1 with TRBJ1-2; D unclear. Germline assignment: CDR1 SGHRS and CDR2 YFSETQ. V lost 4 bases and J 6 bases, leaving 10 bases between the germline ends. The CDR3 length is 12 residues. The CDR3 loop reads CASSPTDDGYTF. The DNA for the CDR3 is TGCGCCAGCAGCCCCACAGATGATGGCTACACCTTC.

The chain has TRBV10-3 and TRBJ2-1; D call uncertain. Germline V lookup: CDR1 ENHRY, CDR2 SYGVKD. V was clipped by 11 bases and J by 6 bases, with 23 bases between them. The CDR3 is 15 residues long. Written as DNA, the CDR3 is TGTGCCCACCCGATGGAGCTCCCCCCGTGCAATGAGCAGTTCTTC. Translated, it gives CAHPMELPPCNEQFF.

Notes on this clonotype: Since a much larger clone is just one base distant, this may be a read error. The chain carries TRBV15 and TRBJ1-1, with 7 bases lining up with TRBD1. V lost 6 bases and J lost 5; bases outside the gene matches: 9. Germline loops: CDR1 LNHNV, CDR2 YYDKDF (reference sequence). The CDR3 runs 14 residues. The CDR3, as DNA: TGTGCCACCAGACGACAGGGTAGGGGGACTGAAGCTTTCTTT. Protein product: CATRRQGRGTEAFF.

J is TRBJ1-6 and V is TRBV9; D perhaps matches TRBD1 (6 bases). The CDR3 runs to 15 residues. The V gene lost 3 bases and the J gene lost 5 bases, with 12 bases spanning the gap. CDR1 and CDR2 from the germline V gene are SGDLS and YYNGEE. CDR3 bases: TGTGCCAGCAGCGCCCTAGGGGGTGATAATTCACCCCTCCACTTT. Residues: CASSALGGDNSPLHF.

The V and J genes are TRBV5-1 and TRBJ1-1; D is undetermined. The CDR3 extends over 14 amino acids. Trimming left V 3 bases short and J 4 bases short, with 13 bases between. Germline values: CDR1 SGHRS, CDR2 YFSETQ. CDR3 region: CASSSEPGSTEAFF. As DNA, the CDR3 is TGCGCCAGCAGCTCCGAACCGGGAAGCACTGAAGCTTTCTTT.

This clonotype was found a few times. The rearrangement uses TRBV10-1 and TRBJ2-3; D not resolved. The germline gives CDR1 WNHNN, CDR2 SYGVQD (reference sequence). Trimming shortened V by 0 bases and J by 0 bases, and 7 bases separated the two germline ends. This CDR3 has 15 residues. The CDR3 DNA reads TGCGCCAGCAGTGAGTCCGGGTTTAGCACAGATACGCAGTATTTT. Translated, it gives CASSESGFSTDTQYF.

Only a few counts were recorded for this clonotype. This chain uses TRBV6-6 with TRBJ1-2; 8 nucleotides line up with TRBD1. The CDR3 loop spans 16 amino acids. The germline gives CDR1 MNHNY, CDR2 SVGAGI (reference sequence). Trimming cost V 5 bases and J 7 bases; bases outside gene matches: 15. The DNA for the CDR3 is TGTGCCAGCAGTCTCGATCCAGGGGGCCTCTCTTCTGGCTACACCTTC. It yields the protein CASSLDPGGLSSGYTF.

The CDR3 protein is CASSIQREGPYNEQFF. CDR3 coding DNA: TGTGCCAGTAGTATCCAGCGGGAGGGCCCCTACAATGAGCAGTTCTTC. J is TRBJ2-1 and V is TRBV30; 10 bases fit TRBD2. The germline gives CDR1 GTSNPN, CDR2 SVGIG (reference sequence). J gave up 2 bases and V 8 bases, and 12 bases lay outside the gene matches. This CDR3 is built from 16 residues.

This clonotype was detected a few times. The chain links TRBV2 to TRBJ1-1, with D perhaps TRBD1 (6 bases). The V and J ends lost 5 bases and 1 base respectively, with 11 bases between them. The germline CDR1 and CDR2 sequences are SNHLY and FYNNEI. The CDR3 consists of 14 residues. Here the CDR3 reads CASSNGGANTEAFF. Written as DNA, the CDR3 is TGTGCCAGCAGTAACGGGGGGGCGAACACTGAAGCTTTCTTT.

The chain combines TRBV15 with TRBJ2-7, with D unresolved. Trimming removed 0 bases at V and 3 bases at J, with 6 bases between. Looked up from germline, CDR1 is LNHNV and CDR2 is YYDKDF (reference sequence). The CDR3 consists of 13 residues. The CDR3, as DNA: TGTGCCACCAGCAGAGATAGGAACTACGAGCAGTACTTC. Amino acid sequence: CATSRDRNYEQYF.

This rearrangement joins TRBV19 to TRBJ1-5; weak D call: TRBD1 (6 bases). There are 17 residues in the CDR3. Germline CDR1 and CDR2: LNHDA and SQIVND (reference sequence). The V gene lost 9 bases and the J gene lost 0 bases, with 21 bases spanning the gap. The CDR3 loop is CASRKSQGGNSNQPQHF. CDR3 nucleotide sequence: TGTGCCAGCCGAAAGTCACAGGGAGGAAATAGCAATCAGCCCCAGCATTTT.

Notes on this clonotype: A read error may account for a junction end that differs from germline. The chain is built from TRBV7-2 and TRBJ1-4; D not certain. CDR3 length: 14 residues. CDR1 is SGHTA, CDR2 FQGNSA, per germline. DNA of the CDR3: TGCGCCAGCAGCCAAGATCGATTTATTGAAAAACTGTTTTTT. Its protein is CASSQDRFIEKLFF. The variable domain in full, completed from reference TRBV7-2 and TRBJ1-4, reads GAGVSQSPSNKVTEKGKDVELRCDPISGHTALYWYRQSLGQGLEFLIYFQGNSAPDKSGLPSDRFSAERTGGSVSTLTIQRTQQEDSAVYLCASSQDRFIEKLFFGSGTQLSVL.

The chain uses TRBV6-2 or TRBV6-3 and TRBJ2-5; weak D call: TRBD1 (6 bases). The CDR3 consists of 14 residues. V was cut by 6 bases and J by 5 bases, with 16 bases left in between. Germline V gene sequence: CDR1 MNHEY, CDR2 SVGEGT. CDR3 protein: CASSLVQGAETQYF. CDR3 sequence (DNA): TGTGCCAGCAGCCTCGTACAGGGCGCGGAGACCCAGTACTTC.

The chain joins TRBV7-2 to TRBJ2-3; 11 positions match TRBD2. The CDR3 covers 14 residues. Losses at the gene ends were 6 bases for V and 8 bases for J; bases not matched to a gene: 7. Germline CDR1 is SGHTA and CDR2 is FQGNSA. CDR3 sequence reads: CASSSGGARRTQYF. Here the CDR3 DNA reads TGTGCCAGCAGTAGCGGGGGGGCGAGGCGTACGCAGTATTTT. Full variable domain (remainder filled in from reference TRBV7-2 and TRBJ2-3): GAGVSQSPSNKVTEKGKDVELRCDPISGHTALYWYRQSLGQGLEFLIYFQGNSAPDKSGLPSDRFSAERTGGSVSTLTIQRTQQEDSAVYLCASSSGGARRTQYFGPGTRLTVL.

The V call is TRBV7-2, the J call TRBJ1-4, with 7 bases lining up with TRBD1. This CDR3 spans 14 amino acids. CDR1 SGHTA and CDR2 FQGNSA come from the germline V gene. The trim removed 6 bases at V and 10 bases at J, leaving 11 bases unmatched. The CDR3 DNA follows: TGTGCCAGCAGGGGGGACAGCTTTATGGGAAAACTGTTTTTT. The encoded protein is CASRGDSFMGKLFF. Combining the CDR3 with reference TRBV7-2 and TRBJ1-4 gives the whole variable domain GAGVSQSPSNKVTEKGKDVELRCDPISGHTALYWYRQSLGQGLEFLIYFQGNSAPDKSGLPSDRFSAERTGGSVSTLTIQRTQQEDSAVYLCASRGDSFMGKLFFGSGTQLSVL.

This clonotype was detected a few times. This chain uses TRBV20-1 with TRBJ2-7; D unclear. The CDR3 consists of 11 residues. The germline gives CDR1 DFQATT, CDR2 SNEGSKA (reference sequence). Trimming stripped 5 bases from V and 5 bases from J, with 10 bases between. In DNA, the CDR3 is TGCAGTGCTTGGGTAGTCCACGAGCAGTACTTC. Protein sequence: CSAWVVHEQYF.

This clonotype was detected many times. This chain links TRBV7-2 with TRBJ2-5; D uncertain. Germline loops: CDR1 SGHTA, CDR2 FQGNSA. The CDR3 consists of 14 residues. V shed 1 base and J shed 3 bases, with 9 bases lying between them. CDR3 amino acids: CASSLVSWEETQYF. CDR3 nucleotide sequence: TGTGCCAGCAGCTTAGTCTCATGGGAAGAGACCCAGTACTTC.